This T cell receptor beta chain was retrieved from a study of blood T cell repertoires in COVID-19. As for the study in general: The United States, Italy and Spain supplied acute and convalescent COVID-19 samples.

Seattle patient enrollment occurred during active infection, with longitudinal follow-up thereafter. Original analysis: From reference gene primer amplification, estimates of nucleated cell counts were derived. Only in-frame clones appear in the TCRdb table, and some are missing; sequencing was by immunoSEQ multiplex PCR. The DNA was the basis for D and trimming; V, J and clone size are from that table. This sample has about 270,000 clones, with 70% to 85% found just once. The CDR3 has 19 amino acids. The germline gives CDR1 MDHEN, CDR2 SYDVKM. V shed 7 bases and J shed 2 bases, with 29 bases lying between them.

The sample taken for sequencing was peripheral blood. The TCR comes from a human donor with COVID-19, enrolled during active disease. The donor label of this sample is uncertain. The chain links TRBV28 to TRBJ1-2; possible D gene TRBD1, 6 bases. CDR3 sequence reads: CASTPADALSGGANYGYTF. The CDR3 DNA reads as TGTGCCAGCACACCAGCCGATGCCCTCTCGGGGGGCGCGAACTATGGCTACACCTTC.